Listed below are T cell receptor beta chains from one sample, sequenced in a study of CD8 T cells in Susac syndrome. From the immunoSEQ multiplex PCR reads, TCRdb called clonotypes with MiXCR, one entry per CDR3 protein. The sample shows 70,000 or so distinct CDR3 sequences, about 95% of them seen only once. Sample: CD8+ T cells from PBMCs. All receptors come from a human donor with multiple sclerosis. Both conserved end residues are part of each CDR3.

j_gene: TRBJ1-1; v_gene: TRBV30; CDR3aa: CAWRRTANTEAFF
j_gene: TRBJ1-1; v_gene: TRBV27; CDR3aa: CASSSRTGSYKDTEAFF
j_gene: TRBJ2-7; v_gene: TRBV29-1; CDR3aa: CSVEDLGSSYEQYF
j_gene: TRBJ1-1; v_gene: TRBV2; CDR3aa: CASVSSQSSSGNTEAFF
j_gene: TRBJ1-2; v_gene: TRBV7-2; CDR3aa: CASSLEGAADGYTF
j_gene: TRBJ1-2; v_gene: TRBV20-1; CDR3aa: CSAVAQGSGYGYTF
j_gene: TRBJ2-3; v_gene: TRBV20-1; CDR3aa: CSARGPSGPTDTQYF
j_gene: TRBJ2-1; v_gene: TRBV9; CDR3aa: CASSVEGGSVRNEQFF
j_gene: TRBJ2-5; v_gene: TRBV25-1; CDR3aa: CASSDVVETQYF
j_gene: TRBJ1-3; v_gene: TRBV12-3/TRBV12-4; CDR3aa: CASSLANRAPAQF
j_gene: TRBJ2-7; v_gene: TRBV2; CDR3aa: CASSGRQSYEQYF
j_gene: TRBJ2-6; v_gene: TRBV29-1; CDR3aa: CSVVGANVLTF
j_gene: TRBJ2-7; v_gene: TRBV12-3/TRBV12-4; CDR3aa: CASSFTSYEQYF
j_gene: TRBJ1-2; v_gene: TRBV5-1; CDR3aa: CASSLDGYGYTF
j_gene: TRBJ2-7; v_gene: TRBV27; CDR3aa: CASGWEQYF
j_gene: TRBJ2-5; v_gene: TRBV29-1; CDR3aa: CSVDGLAGALYQETQYF
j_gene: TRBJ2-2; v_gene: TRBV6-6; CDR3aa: CASSSGGYTGELFF
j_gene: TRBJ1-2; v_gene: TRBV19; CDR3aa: CAVFVGGDYGYTF
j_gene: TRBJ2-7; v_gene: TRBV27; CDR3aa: CASSLGLAGNYEQYF
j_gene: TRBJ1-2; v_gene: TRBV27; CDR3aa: CASSLFPFRGYTF
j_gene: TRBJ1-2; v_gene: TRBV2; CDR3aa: CASRDLSGYTF
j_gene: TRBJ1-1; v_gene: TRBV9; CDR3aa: CASSVGGGTTEAFF
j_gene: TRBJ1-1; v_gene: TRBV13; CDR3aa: CATSSTGYPEAFF
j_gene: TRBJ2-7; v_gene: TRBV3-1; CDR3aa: CASSLQRSPSYEQYF
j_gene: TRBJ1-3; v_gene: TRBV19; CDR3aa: CASSLTGGSGNTIYF
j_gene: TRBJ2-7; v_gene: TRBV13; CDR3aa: CASSTAGTDFLYEQYF
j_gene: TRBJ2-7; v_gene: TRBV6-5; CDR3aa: CASGTLSYEQYF
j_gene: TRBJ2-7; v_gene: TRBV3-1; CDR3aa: CASSQDRQNYEQYF
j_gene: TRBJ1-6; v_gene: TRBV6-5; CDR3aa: CASRSRVLGDSPLHF
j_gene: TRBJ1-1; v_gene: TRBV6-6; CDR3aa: CASSYLTWDTEAFF
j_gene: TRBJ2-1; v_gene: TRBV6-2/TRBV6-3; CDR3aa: CASSYARIYEQFF
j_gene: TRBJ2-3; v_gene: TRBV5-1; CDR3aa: CASSLNTQYF
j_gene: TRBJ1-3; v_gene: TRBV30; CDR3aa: CAWSVGINTIYF
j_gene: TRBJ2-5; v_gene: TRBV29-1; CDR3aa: CSVYGDKGLETQYF
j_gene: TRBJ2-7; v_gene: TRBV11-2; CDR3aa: CASSLEREYNEQYF
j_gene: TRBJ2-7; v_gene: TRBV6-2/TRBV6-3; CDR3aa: CATVEGYEQYF
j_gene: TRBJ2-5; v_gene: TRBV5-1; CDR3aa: CASSLTSGGLQETQYF
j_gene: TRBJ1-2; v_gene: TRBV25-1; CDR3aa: CASSEGLVGYGYTF
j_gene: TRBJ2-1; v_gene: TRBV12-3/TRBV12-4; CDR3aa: CASSLAGKQFF
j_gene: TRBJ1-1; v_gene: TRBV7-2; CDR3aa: CASSPGGVTEAFF
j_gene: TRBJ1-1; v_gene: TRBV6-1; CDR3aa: CASLQGYTEAFF
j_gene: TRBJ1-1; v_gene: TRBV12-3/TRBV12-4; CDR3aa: CASSPGRAVTEAFF
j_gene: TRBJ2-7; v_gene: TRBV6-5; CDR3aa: CASSYSPTQSYEQYF
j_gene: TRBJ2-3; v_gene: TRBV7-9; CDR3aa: CASNLGESTDTQYF
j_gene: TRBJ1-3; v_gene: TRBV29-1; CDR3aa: CSVAPLGSGNTIYF
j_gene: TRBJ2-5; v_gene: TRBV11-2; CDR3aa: CASSLEIARAQETQYF
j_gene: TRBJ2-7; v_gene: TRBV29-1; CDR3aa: CSVEGGGREYEQYF
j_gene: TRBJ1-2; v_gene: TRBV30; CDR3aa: CAWSSGNYGYTF
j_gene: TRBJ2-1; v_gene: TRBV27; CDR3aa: CASSLWLAGYNEQFF
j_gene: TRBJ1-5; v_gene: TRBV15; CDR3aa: CATSRDVPYSNQPQHF
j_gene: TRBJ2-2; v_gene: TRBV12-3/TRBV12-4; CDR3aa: CASSLRGADGELFF
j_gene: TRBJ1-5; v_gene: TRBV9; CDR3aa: CASSPDLGGGPQHF
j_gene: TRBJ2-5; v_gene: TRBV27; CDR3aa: CASSLTSGRETQYF
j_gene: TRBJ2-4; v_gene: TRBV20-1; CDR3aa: CSARESGTRYIQYF